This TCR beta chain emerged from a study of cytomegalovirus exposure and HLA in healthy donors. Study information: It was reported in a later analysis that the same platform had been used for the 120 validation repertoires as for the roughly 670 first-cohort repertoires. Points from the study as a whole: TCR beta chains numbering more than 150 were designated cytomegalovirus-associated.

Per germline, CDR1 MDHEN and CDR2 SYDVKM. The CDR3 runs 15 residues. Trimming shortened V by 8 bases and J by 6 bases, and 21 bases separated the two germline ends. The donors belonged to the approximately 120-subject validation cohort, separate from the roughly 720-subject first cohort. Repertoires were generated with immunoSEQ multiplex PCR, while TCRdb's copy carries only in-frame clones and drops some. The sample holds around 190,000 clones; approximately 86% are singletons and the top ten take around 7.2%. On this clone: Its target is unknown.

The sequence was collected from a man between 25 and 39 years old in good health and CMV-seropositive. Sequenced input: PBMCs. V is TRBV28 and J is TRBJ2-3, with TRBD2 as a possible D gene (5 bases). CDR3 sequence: CASRDGGLATDTQYF. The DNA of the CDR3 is TGTGCCAGCCGCGACGGCGGCCTAGCAACGGATACGCAGTATTTT.